The 26 T cell receptor beta chains below were found in one sample sequenced in a study of molecular identifiers for immune sequencing clone quantification. TCRdb recomputed calls from the PCR reads with MiXCR, one row per CDR3 protein. The top ten clones hold roughly 0.83% of a sample with about 630,000 distinct CDR3 sequences, 25% of them seen once. The sample comprised naive CD8+ T cells from blood, with Jurkat cell RNA spiked in. The sample's subset: FACS-sorted CD8+CD4-CCR7+CD45RA+ naive T cells. The receptors come from a human donor in good health. Some libraries in this study had Jurkat cell RNA spiked in.

This clonotype was found a few times. J is TRBJ2-7 and V is TRBV6-4; TRBD1 or TRBD2 may be the D gene (5 bases each). V was pared by 9 bases and J by 0 bases, with 30 bases between. Germline lookup yields CDR1 MRHNA and CDR2 SNTAGT. The CDR3 is made up of 19 amino acids. The CDR3 loop reads CARITDWPPPAGSSYEQYF. For the CDR3, the DNA is TGTGCCAGGATAACAGACTGGCCCCCCCCGGCAGGGAGCTCCTACGAGCAGTACTTC.

The genes are TRBV19 and TRBJ2-3; D gene uncertain. The V end lost 4 bases, the J end lost 2 bases, and 13 bases lay between the germline ends. The germline V gene has CDR1 LNHDA and CDR2 SQIVND (reference sequence). This CDR3 region has 15 residues. The DNA of the CDR3 is TGTGCCAGTAGTAACACAGTCCTTCCCACAGATACGCAGTATTTT. It translates to CASSNTVLPTDTQYF.

The CDR3 loop is CASSLDAGANYEQYF. The CDR3 DNA follows: TGTGCCAGCAGCTTAGATGCGGGAGCGAACTACGAGCAGTACTTC. V is TRBV5-6 and J is TRBJ2-7, with TRBD2 matching over 7 bases. In germline, CDR1 is SGHDT, CDR2 YYEEEE. Trimming cost V 2 bases and J 3 bases; bases outside gene matches: 8. The CDR3 runs to 15 residues.

The chain carries TRBV6-5 and TRBJ1-4, with unresolved D. The CDR3 is 15 amino acids. Between the trimmed V and J ends, which lost 8 bases and 5 bases, there was a span of 18 bases. In germline, CDR1 is MNHEY, CDR2 SVGAGI. The CDR3 loop reads CASAFSNKLNEKLFF. CDR3 bases: TGTGCCAGCGCGTTTTCGAACAAACTAAATGAAAAACTGTTTTTT.

This clonotype was counted ten times or more. This chain connects TRBV5-5 to TRBJ1-6; possibly TRBD1 for D (6 bases). Per the germline V gene, CDR1 is SGHKS and CDR2 is YYEKEE (reference sequence). The germline V and J ends were trimmed by 3 bases and 2 bases, with 12 bases remaining between them. The CDR3 totals 16 residues. The CDR3 DNA follows: TGTGCCAGCAGCTCGGCTCCAGGGGCCTATAATTCACCCCTCCACTTT. It codes for CASSSAPGAYNSPLHF. The full variable domain, rest sourced from reference TRBV5-5 and TRBJ1-6, is DAGVTQSPTHLIKTRGQQVTLRCSPISGHKSVSWYQQVLGQGPQFIFQYYEKEERGRGNFPDRFSARQFPNYSSELNVNALLLGDSALYLCASSSAPGAYNSPLHFGNGTRLTVT.

This clonotype turned up a few times. V is TRBV9 and J is TRBJ2-7; the D call may be TRBD1 or TRBD2 (5 bases each). The germline V gene encodes CDR1 SGDLS and CDR2 YYNGEE. Trimming shortened V by 2 bases and J by 0 bases, and 15 bases separated the two germline ends. The CDR3 contains 16 residues. CDR3 region: CASSVDGTGNSYEQYF. The CDR3 DNA follows: TGTGCCAGCAGCGTGGATGGGACCGGGAACTCCTACGAGCAGTACTTC.

The gene calls are TRBV7-9 and TRBJ2-5, with no clear D. Between the trimmed V and J ends, which lost 5 bases and 4 bases, there was a span of 14 bases. The CDR3 loop spans 14 amino acids. Germline CDR1 is SEHNR and CDR2 is FQNEAQ (reference sequence). DNA for the CDR3: TGTGCCAGCAGCCCCGACGGCCTTTCAGAGACCCAGTACTTC. Its protein is CASSPDGLSETQYF.

This clonotype was picked up many times. This chain joins TRBV19 and TRBJ2-2; D might be TRBD1 or TRBD2, each matching 5 bases. The CDR3 contains 15 residues. The V gene's germline CDR1 is LNHDA and CDR2 SQIVND (reference sequence). V was shortened by 7 bases and J by 5 bases, with 17 bases between the two germline ends. Here the CDR3 reads CASIPAGRGTGELFF. The CDR3, as DNA: TGTGCCAGTATCCCGGCAGGGAGAGGGACCGGGGAGCTGTTTTTT.

The gene calls are TRBV20-1 and TRBJ2-7; D is uncertain. This CDR3 has 13 amino acids. From germline, CDR1 is DFQATT and CDR2 SNEGSKA (reference sequence). Trimming cost V 6 bases and J 6 bases, with 18 bases left between them. In DNA, the CDR3 is TGCAGTGCATTAGCCGGTGGGTCGCTCGAGCAGTACTTC. It yields the protein CSALAGGSLEQYF.

The chain joins TRBV13 to TRBJ1-1; tentatively, D is TRBD1 (6 bases). The V and J ends lost 6 bases and 4 bases respectively, with 18 bases between them. The CDR3 is 15 residues long. Germline values: CDR1 PRHDT, CDR2 FYEKMQ (reference sequence). CDR3 loop: CASSPATGMGTEAFF. The DNA of the CDR3 is TGTGCCAGCAGTCCTGCGACAGGTATGGGCACTGAAGCTTTCTTT.

This clonotype was counted once. The V gene is TRBV24-1, the J gene TRBJ2-3, with TRBD2 matching over 10 bases. V was clipped by 4 bases and J by 1 base; unmatched bases: 7. The CDR3 spans 17 residues. Germline CDR1 reads KGHDR; CDR2 reads SFDVKD. The CDR3 DNA follows: TGTGCCACCAGTGAGACTAGCGGGCGGGAAGGCACAGATACGCAGTATTTT. This translates into CATSETSGREGTDTQYF.

This clonotype showed up many times. The chain links TRBV19 to TRBJ1-2; D unclear. The germline V gene has CDR1 LNHDA and CDR2 SQIVND (reference sequence). The CDR3 is made up of 14 amino acids. V was trimmed by 3 bases and J by 4 bases, leaving 12 bases between them. In DNA, the CDR3 is TGTGCCAGTAGTATGTTACCAGGATCCTATGGCTACACCTTC. It encodes CASSMLPGSYGYTF.

Remarks on this clonotype: This sequence may be a read error, since a much larger clone differs from it by one base. Because the CDR3 is missing its conserved closing phenylalanine or tryptophan, this is likely a read error. Because the CDR3's place on the DNA is in doubt, the DNA is left out and the CDR3 is given as listed by TCRdb. The chain combines TRBV11-2 with TRBJ2-7; TRBD2 is the table's D call and was not checked against the DNA. Germline CDR1 reads SGHAT; CDR2 reads FQNNGV. The CDR3 extends over 11 residues, inclusive of both ends. The chain's CDR3 is CASREGTSGFL.

A word on this clonotype: One base away lies a much larger clone, so this may be a sequencing read error. The genes are TRBV5-1 and TRBJ2-5; the D is unclear. The CDR3 runs 14 residues. Germline CDR1 is SGHRS and CDR2 is YFSETQ. The ends were cut back, 0 bases at V and 5 bases at J, with 11 bases in the middle. CDR3 residues: CASSLAGSVETQYF. In DNA form, the CDR3 reads TGCGCCAGCAGCTTGGCTGGGTCAGTGGAGACCCAGTACTTC.

This clonotype was detected ten times or more. The chain links TRBV4-1 to TRBJ2-7; a weak D match, TRBD2 (6 bases). The germline CDR1 and CDR2 sequences are MGHRA and YSYEKL. The V end was cut by 0 bases, the J end by 0 bases, with 9 bases between. The CDR3 covers 15 residues. The CDR3 DNA follows: TGCGCCAGCAGCCAAGAAGGCGGGACCTCCTACGAGCAGTACTTC. Its translation: CASSQEGGTSYEQYF.

This clonotype was seen only a few times. This sequence joins TRBV12-3 or TRBV12-4 and TRBJ2-5; D possibly corresponds to TRBD2 (5 bases). V was clipped by 0 bases and J by 4 bases, with 15 bases between them. The length of the CDR3 is 16 residues. The CDR3 region has the DNA TGTGCCAGCAGTTTAGCCCACTCGTTAAGCGGAGAGACCCAGTACTTC. It yields the protein CASSLAHSLSGETQYF.

This clonotype was picked up many times. The V and J genes are TRBV12-3 or TRBV12-4 and TRBJ2-4; D is perhaps TRBD1 or TRBD2 (5 bases each). The V end was cut by 2 bases, the J end by 7 bases, with 18 bases between. This CDR3 is built from 16 residues. CDR3 DNA: TGTGCCAGCAGTTTACCCCCCGGGACCCCGAGCAACATTCAGTACTTC. Protein product: CASSLPPGTPSNIQYF.

This clonotype was detected only once. One base away lies a much larger clone, so this may be a sequencing read error. The chain uses TRBV5-1 and TRBJ2-5; tentatively, D is TRBD1 (6 bases). Germline CDR1 reads SGHRS; CDR2 reads YFSETQ. The CDR3 loop spans 14 amino acids. This chain's CDR3 is CASSDWQGQEPQYF. CDR3 in DNA: TGCGCCAGCAGCGACTGGCAGGGACAAGAGCCCCAGTACTTC.

Comment on this clonotype: A much larger clone lies a single base off, so this may be a read error. This CDR3 reads CASSRTVTGSWTEAFF. The CDR3 DNA sequence: TGTGCCAGCAGCCGCACCGTGACAGGGTCATGGACTGAAGCTTTCTTT. The chain recombines TRBV14 with TRBJ1-1; 7 bases align to TRBD1. Germline V gene data show CDR1 as SGHDN and CDR2 as FVKESK. The CDR3 extends over 16 amino acids. The trim removed 4 bases at V and 5 bases at J, leaving 13 bases unmatched. Looking up the rest from reference TRBV14 and TRBJ1-1 gives the full variable domain: EAGVTQFPSHSVIEKGQTVTLRCDPISGHDNLYWYRRVMGKEIKFLLHFVKESKQDESGMPNNRFLAERTGGTYSTLKVQPAELEDSGVYFCASSRTVTGSWTEAFFGQGTRLTVV.

The chain uses TRBV29-1 and TRBJ1-2, with 8 bases matching TRBD1. The length of the CDR3 is 14 residues. The junction had 10 bases not matched to a gene; V was cut back by 6 bases and J by 4 bases. The germline CDR1 and CDR2 sequences are SQVTM and ANQGSEA. The CDR3 coding sequence is TGCAGCGTAACGGACAGGGAAGGTAGCTATGGCTACACCTTC. Amino acid sequence: CSVTDREGSYGYTF.

This clonotype was counted once. A much larger clone is a single base away; this may be a read error. This chain connects TRBV14 to TRBJ2-5; D not certain. The germline V gene has CDR1 SGHDN and CDR2 FVKESK. The CDR3 covers 15 residues. The CDR3 region is CASSRYTAIQEPQYF. CDR3 DNA sequence: TGTGCCAGCAGCCGCTACACAGCGATCCAAGAGCCCCAGTACTTC.

Many counts were recorded for this clonotype. The chain employs TRBV6-2 or TRBV6-3 and TRBJ1-1; no clear D gene. The germline V gene encodes CDR1 MNHEY and CDR2 SVGEGT. Deletions cut 4 bases from V and 1 base from J, with 4 bases between. The CDR3 has 12 residues. The CDR3 loop reads CASSWANTEAFF. In nucleotides, the CDR3 is TGTGCCAGCAGTTGGGCGAACACTGAAGCTTTCTTT.

Worth noting for this clonotype: This could be a read error, since a much larger clone is one nucleotide away. J is TRBJ2-7 and V is TRBV6-6; a weak D match, TRBD2 (5 bases). The CDR3 extends over 13 amino acids. Germline loops: CDR1 MNHNY, CDR2 SVGAGI (reference sequence). The DNA for the CDR3 is TGTGCCGGCAGATCGGGGTATTCCTACGAGCAGTACTTC. This codes for CAGRSGYSYEQYF.

The rearrangement joins TRBV4-1 to TRBJ1-2; no firm D call. Germline assignment: CDR1 MGHRA and CDR2 YSYEKL. V was shortened by 4 bases and J by 1 base, with 13 bases between the two germline ends. The CDR3 has 15 amino acids. In nucleotides, the CDR3 is TGCGCCAGCAGCCTAGGGATAGGCGGTAACTATGGCTACACCTTC. It codes for CASSLGIGGNYGYTF.

This chain uses TRBV2 with TRBJ2-5; D unresolved. V gave up 1 base and J gave up 2 bases, with 8 bases separating them. Germline V gene lookup returns CDR1 SNHLY and CDR2 FYNNEI. The CDR3 is made up of 14 amino acids. CDR3 sequence: CASSEVQIQETQYF. CDR3 coding DNA: TGTGCCAGCAGTGAAGTCCAGATACAAGAGACCCAGTACTTC.

Regarding this clonotype: This may be a read error, as it is one base from a much larger clone. The chain uses TRBV7-6 and TRBJ2-1; D is possibly TRBD1 (6 bases). Between the trimmed V and J ends, which lost 3 bases and 5 bases, there was a span of 11 bases. This CDR3 is 14 amino acids long. Germline assignment: CDR1 SGHVS and CDR2 FNYEAQ. CDR3 protein: CASSLTGGDNEQFF. CDR3 in DNA: TGTGCCAGCAGCTTGACAGGAGGAGACAATGAGCAGTTCTTC.